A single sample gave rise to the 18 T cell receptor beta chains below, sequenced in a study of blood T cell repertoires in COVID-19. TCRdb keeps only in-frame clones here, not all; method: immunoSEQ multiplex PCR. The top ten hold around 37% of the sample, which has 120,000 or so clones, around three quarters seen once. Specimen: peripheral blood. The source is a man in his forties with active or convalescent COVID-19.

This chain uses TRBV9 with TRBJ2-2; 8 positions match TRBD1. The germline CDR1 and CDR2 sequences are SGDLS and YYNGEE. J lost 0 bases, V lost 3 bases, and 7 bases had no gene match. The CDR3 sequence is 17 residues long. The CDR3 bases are TGTGCCAGCAGCGCGTTATCAGGGGGCGCGAACACCGGGGAGCTGTTTTTT. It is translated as CASSALSGGANTGELFF.

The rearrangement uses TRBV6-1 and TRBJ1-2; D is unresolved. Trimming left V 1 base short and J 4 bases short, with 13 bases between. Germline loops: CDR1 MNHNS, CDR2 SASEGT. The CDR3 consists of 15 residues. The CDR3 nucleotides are TGTGCCAGCAGTGAAGGAATGAGTTCGAGCTATGGCTACACCTTC. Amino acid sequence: CASSEGMSSSYGYTF.

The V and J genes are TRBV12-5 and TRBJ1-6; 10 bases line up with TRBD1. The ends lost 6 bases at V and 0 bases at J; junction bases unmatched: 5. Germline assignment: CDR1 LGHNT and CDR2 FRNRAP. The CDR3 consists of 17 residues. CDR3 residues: CASGGQGLSSYNSPLHF. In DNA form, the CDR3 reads TGTGCTAGTGGGGGACAGGGGCTGTCCTCCTATAATTCACCCCTCCACTTT.

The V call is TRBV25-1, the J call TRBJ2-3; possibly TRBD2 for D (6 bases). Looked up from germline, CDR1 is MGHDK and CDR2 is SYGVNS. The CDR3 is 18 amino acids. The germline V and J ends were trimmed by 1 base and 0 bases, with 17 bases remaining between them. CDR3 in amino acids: CASSESRLRGTSTDTQYF. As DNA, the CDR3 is TGTGCCAGCAGTGAATCCCGACTTCGGGGGACCAGCACAGATACGCAGTATTTT. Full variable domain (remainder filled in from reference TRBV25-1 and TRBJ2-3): EADIYQTPRYLVIGTGKKITLECSQTMGHDKMYWYQQDPGMELHLIHYSYGVNSTEKGDLSSESTVSRIRTEHFPLTLESARPSHTSQYLCASSESRLRGTSTDTQYFGPGTRLTVL.

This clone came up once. The CDR3, as DNA: TGTGCCAGCAGTCACGCCAAGGCCAGGACAGATACGCAGTATTTT. This sequence encodes CASSHAKARTDTQYF. The V and J genes are TRBV6-5 and TRBJ2-3; D is unclear. Trimming stripped 5 bases from V and 3 bases from J, with 15 bases between. The germline V gene encodes CDR1 MNHEY and CDR2 SVGAGI. The CDR3 is 15 residues long.

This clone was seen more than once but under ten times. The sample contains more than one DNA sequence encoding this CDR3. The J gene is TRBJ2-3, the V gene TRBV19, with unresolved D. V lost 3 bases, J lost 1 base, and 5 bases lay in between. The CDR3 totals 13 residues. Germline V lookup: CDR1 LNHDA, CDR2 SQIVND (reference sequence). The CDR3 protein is CASSISGTDTQYF. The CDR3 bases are TGTGCCAGTAGTATCTCCGGCACAGATACGCAGTATTTT.

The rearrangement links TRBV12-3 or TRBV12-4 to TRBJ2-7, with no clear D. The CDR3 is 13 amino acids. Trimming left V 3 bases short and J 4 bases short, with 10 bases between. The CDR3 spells CASSFSPAYEQYF. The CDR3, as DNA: TGTGCCAGCAGTTTTTCCCCAGCGTACGAGCAGTACTTC.

The CDR3 spells CAWSVRDRVNSPLHF. Here the CDR3 DNA reads TGTGCCTGGAGTGTAAGAGACAGGGTCAATTCACCCCTCCACTTT. The rearrangement links TRBV30 to TRBJ1-6, with TRBD1 identical over 7 bases. Germline assignment: CDR1 GTSNPN and CDR2 SVGIG (reference sequence). J gave up 7 bases and V 0 bases, and 6 bases lay outside the gene matches. This CDR3 has 15 residues.

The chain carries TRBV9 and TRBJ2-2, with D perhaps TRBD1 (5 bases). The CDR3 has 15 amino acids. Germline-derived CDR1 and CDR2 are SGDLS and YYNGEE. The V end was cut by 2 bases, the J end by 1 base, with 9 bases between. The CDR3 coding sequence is TGTGCCAGCAGCGTGTCTACAGGGAACACCGGGGAGCTGTTTTTT. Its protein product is CASSVSTGNTGELFF. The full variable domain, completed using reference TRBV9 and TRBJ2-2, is DSGVTQTPKHLITATGQRVTLRCSPRSGDLSVYWYQQSLDQGLQFLIQYYNGEERAKGNILERFSAQQFPDLHSELNLSSLELGDSALYFCASSVSTGNTGELFFGEGSRLTVL.

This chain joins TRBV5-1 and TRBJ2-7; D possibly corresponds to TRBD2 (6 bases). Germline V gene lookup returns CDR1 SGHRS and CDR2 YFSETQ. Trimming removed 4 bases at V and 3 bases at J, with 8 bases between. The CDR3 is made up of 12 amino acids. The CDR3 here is CASSPGDYEQYF. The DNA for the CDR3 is TGCGCCAGCAGCCCGGGGGACTACGAGCAGTACTTC.

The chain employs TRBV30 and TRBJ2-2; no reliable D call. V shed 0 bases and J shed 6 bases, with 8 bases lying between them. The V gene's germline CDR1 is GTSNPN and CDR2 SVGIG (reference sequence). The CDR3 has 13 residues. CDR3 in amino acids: CAWSVRGSGELFF. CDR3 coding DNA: TGTGCCTGGAGTGTACGAGGTTCCGGGGAGCTGTTTTTT.

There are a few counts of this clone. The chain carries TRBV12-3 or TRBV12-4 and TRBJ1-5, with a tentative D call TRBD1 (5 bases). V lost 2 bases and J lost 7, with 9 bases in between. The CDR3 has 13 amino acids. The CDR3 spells CASSLQGRQPQHF. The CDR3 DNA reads TGTGCCAGCAGTTTACAGGGTAGACAGCCCCAGCATTTT.

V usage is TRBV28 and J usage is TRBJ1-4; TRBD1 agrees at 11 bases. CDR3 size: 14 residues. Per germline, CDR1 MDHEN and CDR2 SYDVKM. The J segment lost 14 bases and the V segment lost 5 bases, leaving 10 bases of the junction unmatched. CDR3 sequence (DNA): TGTGCCAGCAGTCCAGGACAGGGGGCTACGGGGCTGTTTTTT. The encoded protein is CASSPGQGATGLFF.

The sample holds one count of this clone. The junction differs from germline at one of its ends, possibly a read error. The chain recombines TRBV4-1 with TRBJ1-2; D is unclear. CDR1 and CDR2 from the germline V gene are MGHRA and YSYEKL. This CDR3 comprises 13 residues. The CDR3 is CTSSQELSYGYTF. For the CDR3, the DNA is TGCACCAGCAGCCAAGAGCTCAGCTATGGCTACACCTTC.

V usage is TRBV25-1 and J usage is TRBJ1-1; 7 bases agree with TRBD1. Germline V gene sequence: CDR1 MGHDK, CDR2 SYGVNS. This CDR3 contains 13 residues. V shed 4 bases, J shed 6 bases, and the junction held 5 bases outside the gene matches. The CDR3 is CASSGSTGSEAFF. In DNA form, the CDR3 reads TGTGCCAGCAGTGGATCGACAGGGTCTGAAGCTTTCTTT.

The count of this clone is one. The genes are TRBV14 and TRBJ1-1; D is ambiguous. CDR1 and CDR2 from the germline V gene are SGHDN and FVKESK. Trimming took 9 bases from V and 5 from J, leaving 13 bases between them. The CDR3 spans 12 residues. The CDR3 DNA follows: TGTGCCAGTGGGCGGGTAGCAACTGAAGCTTTCTTT. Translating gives CASGRVATEAFF.

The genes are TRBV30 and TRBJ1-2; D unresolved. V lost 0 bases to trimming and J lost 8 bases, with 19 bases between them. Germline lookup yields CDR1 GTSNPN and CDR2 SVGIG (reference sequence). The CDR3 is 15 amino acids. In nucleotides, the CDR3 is TGTGCCTGGAGTGTCAGCTGGGCAGGCGAAGAGGGCTACACCTTC. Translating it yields CAWSVSWAGEEGYTF.

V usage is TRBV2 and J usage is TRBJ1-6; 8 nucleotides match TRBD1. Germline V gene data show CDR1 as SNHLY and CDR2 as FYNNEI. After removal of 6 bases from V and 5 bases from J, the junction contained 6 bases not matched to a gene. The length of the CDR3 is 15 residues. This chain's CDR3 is CASRRRGQDNSPLHF. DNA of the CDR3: TGTGCCAGCAGAAGACGGGGACAGGATAATTCACCCCTCCACTTT.